This paragraph reports one T cell receptor (beta chain). Trimming took 5 bases from V and 0 from J, leaving 8 bases between them. Germline V gene data show CDR1 as SGHAT and CDR2 as FQNNGV. CDR3 length: 15 residues. Clones were sequenced by immunoSEQ multiplex PCR, and TCRdb holds only the in-frame ones, with some missing. The sample consists of 70,000 to 95,000 clones, around nine tenths of them appearing once. This sample is part of a study of T cell responses to AZD1222 COVID-19 vaccine. This material consisted of peripheral blood, taken on day 0 of MenACWY control vaccination. The chain combines TRBV11-2 with TRBJ1-6; D ambiguous. The TCR sequence derives from an adult in good health. CDR3 protein: CASSLLSSYNSPLHF. CDR3 coding DNA: TGTGCCAGCAGCCTCTTGTCCTCCTATAATTCACCCCTCCACTTT.